This section outlines one T cell receptor (beta chain) sequence together with its context. Its antigen remains unidentified. Extraction of RNA preceded its reverse transcription into cDNA, which served as the sequencing template. Using immunoSEQ multiplex PCR, the repertoire was profiled, and TCRdb retains in-frame clones only, with some absent. The table records 200,000 to 250,000 clones, around two fifths of them present only once. This sample was included in a study of CD8+ T cells in alopecia areata. Overall study findings and caveats: Baseline CD8+ expansion's link to response remains uncertain, as there was one nonresponder. Higher clonality and more expanded CD8+ clones appeared in lesional than normal scalp. Possibly as an HLA-related effect, TCR sharing across patients appeared less clear than in mice.

Deletions cut 3 bases from V and 0 bases from J, with 12 bases between. Germline assignment: CDR1 SGHVS and CDR2 FNYEAQ. The CDR3 is made up of 15 amino acids. Treatment given: oral pan-JAK inhibitor, 5-10 mg twice daily. The J gene is TRBJ2-7, the V gene TRBV7-6, with D possibly being TRBD1 (5 bases). Sample: CD4+ T cells sorted from blood, taken at roughly week 30, from a patient treated with tofacitinib. The TCR was taken from a human donor with alopecia areata. The CDR3 reads CASSLTDKLSYEQYF. The CDR3 DNA sequence: TGTGCCAGCAGCTTGACGGACAAACTCTCCTACGAGCAGTACTTC.